What follows is one T cell receptor beta chain and its context. The antigen remains unidentified. The data stem from a study of cytomegalovirus exposure and HLA in healthy donors. Study information: Unique TCRs from HLA-typed donors, some 85 million of them, were held in an early data release. Study-level points and caveats: Rarity marked most TCR sequences, yet some public TCRs occurred in many donors.

13 Jbeta primers and 60 Vbeta primers were used for the PCR. Per the authors' pipeline: Unique TCR beta chains totaled 65 million to 95 million in a later count, with approximately 11 million of them shared. Clones were read by immunoSEQ multiplex PCR, and TCRdb kept only the in-frame ones, dropping some. V and J calls plus clone size are reproduced from that table; the DNA served to infer D and trimming. This repertoire shows under 200,000 clones, over 75% found once; its top ten account for 1%. The CDR3 length is 15 residues. V lost 5 bases to trimming and J lost 2 bases, with 14 bases between them. Germline CDR1 reads SGHTA; CDR2 reads FQGNSA.

The J gene is TRBJ2-3, the V gene TRBV7-2; D is possibly TRBD1 (6 bases). Sequencing input: PBMCs. This clonotype was sampled from a woman aged 50 to 60 in good health and CMV-seropositive. As DNA, the CDR3 is TGTGCCAGCAGCGCCGGGACACTTCTCACAGATACGCAGTATTTT. Translated: CASSAGTLLTDTQYF. Using reference TRBV7-2 and TRBJ2-3 for the parts outside the CDR3, the full variable domain is GAGVSQSPSNKVTEKGKDVELRCDPISGHTALYWYRQSLGQGLEFLIYFQGNSAPDKSGLPSDRFSAERTGGSVSTLTIQRTQQEDSAVYLCASSAGTLLTDTQYFGPGTRLTVL.